This T cell receptor (beta chain) was captured by sequencing in a study of T cells in Graves' hyperthyroidism and ophthalmopathy. Study details: The blood sample was taken at first diagnosis, before treatment began.

Orbital computed tomography, thyroid ultrasound, serum thyroxine and TRAb, and clinical symptoms together informed the diagnoses. This sample holds PBMCs from less than 11 ml fresh peripheral blood. Study-wide findings and caveats: Ophthalmopathy and stable hyperthyroidism were separated by a 13 V-J model.

It was RNA transcripts that yielded the amplified TCR beta CDR3 regions. Carried out on the TCR CDR3, a first-round RT-PCR used the HTBI primer set. In TCRdb, the multiplex PCR reads were re-called with MiXCR into one record per CDR3 protein. The sample carries some 400,000 distinct CDR3 sequences, about 14% recorded once. This clonotype was seen ten or more times. Its cognate antigen is unknown. J was trimmed by 6 bases and V by 2 bases; bases with no gene match: 19. This CDR3 is 19 amino acids long. The germline gives CDR1 MNHNS, CDR2 SASEGT. The source material was blood. The clonotype originates from a woman in her sixties or seventies with Graves' hyperthyroidism. J is TRBJ2-1 and V is TRBV6-1, with 7 bases that match TRBD2. As DNA, the CDR3 is TGTGCCAGCAGTGAAAACCCCACATCGGGGGGAGGGAGAGGCAATGAGCAGTTCTTC. Its protein product is CASSENPTSGGGRGNEQFF.